This is a list of T cell receptor beta chains from one sample in a study of radiation and T cells in renal cell carcinoma. Only in-frame clones appear in the TCRdb table, and some are missing; sequencing was by immunoSEQ multiplex PCR. The data contain roughly 14,000 clones, approximately 56% of them singletons. This sample comprised tumor tissue, obtained from a patient whose treatment was nephrectomy without radiotherapy. All receptors come from a man in his sixties with renal cell carcinoma. Each CDR3 is given with its conserved first and last residue. The order of the fields is clone size, J gene, V gene, D gene, CDR3 protein, CDR3 DNA. D genes are given only for firm matches. For some rows the clone size is stated as once, few or many, or as a class when expanded; others skip it.

- TRBJ1-5 TRBV5-8 - CASSLLSSTILNQPQHF TGTGCCAGCAGCTTGTTGTCTTCGACGATTTTAAATCAGCCCCAGCATTTT
- TRBJ1-1 TRBV5-1 - CASSWTENTEAFF TGCGCCAGCAGCTGGACGGAGAACACTGAAGCTTTCTTT
- TRBJ2-3 TRBV9 - CASSVGASSTDTQYF TGTGCCAGCAGCGTAGGGGCTTCAAGCACAGATACGCAGTATTTT
medium-sized TRBJ2-4 TRBV5-6 TRBD1 CASSFRDRVVIQYF TGTGCCAGCAGCTTCCGGGACAGGGTCGTCATTCAGTACTTC
- TRBJ1-5 TRBV6-1 - CASTDSLNQPQHF TGTGCCAGCACAGACAGCCTAAATCAGCCCCAGCATTTT
once TRBJ1-1 TRBV11-2 - CASSSRQTLMNTEAFF TGTGCCAGCAGCTCGAGACAGACGCTCATGAACACTGAAGCTTTCTTT
few TRBJ1-1 TRBV21-1 - CASSQFPCRTSEAFF TGTGCCAGCAGCCAATTCCCGTGTCGCACCAGTGAAGCTTTCTTT
- TRBJ2-5 TRBV10-3 - CAISASGSGETQYF TGTGCCATCAGTGCCTCAGGCAGTGGAGAGACCCAGTACTTC
- TRBJ1-5 TRBV7-2 TRBD1 CASSFLGQGASQPQHF TGTGCCAGCAGCTTCCTGGGACAGGGGGCGAGCCAGCCCCAGCATTTT
few TRBJ2-1 TRBV7-9 TRBD1 CASSSDWGQLNGEQFF TGTGCCAGCAGTTCTGACTGGGGACAGCTAAACGGTGAGCAGTTCTTC
- TRBJ2-7 TRBV6-5 - CASSLTRRAPTYEQYF TGTGCCAGCAGTTTGACACGTCGAGCCCCCACCTACGAGCAGTACTTC
- TRBJ2-7 TRBV4-1 TRBD2 CASSQQTSGSILYEQYF TGCGCCAGCAGCCAACAGACTAGCGGGAGTATTCTGTACGAGCAGTACTTC
few TRBJ2-7 TRBV29-1 - CSAFRGEPGEQYF TGCAGCGCCTTCCGCGGGGAACCGGGTGAGCAGTACTTC
- TRBJ1-2 TRBV19 TRBD1 CASSMTGGYPGYTF TGTGCCAGTAGTATGACAGGGGGATACCCTGGCTACACCTTC
- TRBJ2-7 TRBV6-5 - CASSYSAQGREQYF TGTGCCAGCAGTTACTCGGCCCAGGGGAGGGAGCAGTACTTC
- TRBJ1-2 TRBV28 - CASTTRTAYGYTF TGTGCCAGCACTACGAGGACAGCCTATGGCTACACCTTC
- TRBJ1-3 TRBV10-3 - CAISESMRHRSGNTIYF TGTGCCATCAGTGAGTCGATGAGGCACCGCTCTGGAAACACCATATATTTT